These 26 T cell receptor beta chains share one sample of origin, sequenced in a study of technical replicates of blood from a handful of donors. The repertoire was sequenced with immunoSEQ multiplex PCR; TCRdb's copy has only in-frame clones and lacks some. In the table there are about 84,000 clones, about 98% of which are singletons. The sequenced sample consisted of T cells isolated from PBMCs. All receptors derive from a human donor in good health.

This chain uses TRBV4-1 with TRBJ2-1; unclear D gene. Trimming shortened V by 4 bases and J by 4 bases, and 17 bases separated the two germline ends. The CDR3 contains 16 residues. Per germline, CDR1 MGHRA and CDR2 YSYEKL. The CDR3 is CASSPLTSYGYNEQFF. For the CDR3, the DNA is TGCGCCAGCAGCCCCCTCACTTCTTACGGGTACAATGAGCAGTTCTTC.

This chain joins TRBV30 and TRBJ1-5, with 9 bases matching TRBD1. The CDR3 consists of 15 residues. Trimming removed 3 bases from V and 11 bases from J; junction bases left unmatched: 14. Germline loops: CDR1 GTSNPN, CDR2 SVGIG (reference sequence). CDR3 in amino acids: CAWSLLGQGRGAQHF. Written as DNA, the CDR3 is TGTGCCTGGAGCTTACTCGGACAGGGGAGAGGAGCCCAGCATTTT.

This chain links TRBV4-1 with TRBJ2-1; TRBD1 aligns across 9 bases. V trimming: 3 bases; J trimming: 8 bases; junction bases outside the gene matches: 11. The CDR3 covers 16 residues. Germline V lookup: CDR1 MGHRA, CDR2 YSYEKL. CDR3 nucleotides: TGCGCCAGCAGCCAGGACCGGGACAGGGTAAACGATGAGCAGTTCTTC. Residues: CASSQDRDRVNDEQFF.

This CDR3 reads CASSYTLGPYEQYF. Here the CDR3 DNA reads TGTGCCAGCAGCTACACACTAGGGCCCTACGAGCAGTACTTC. This chain uses TRBV5-4 with TRBJ2-7; tentative D call: TRBD2 (5 bases). The V gene lost 3 bases and the J gene lost 2 bases, with 12 bases spanning the gap. The CDR3 has 14 residues. CDR1 and CDR2 from the germline V gene are SGHNT and YYREEE (reference sequence).

This clone was recorded once. The chain couples TRBV5-6 to TRBJ1-1, with D tentatively TRBD1 (5 bases). Germline lookup yields CDR1 SGHDT and CDR2 YYEEEE. The ends were cut back, 4 bases at V and 3 bases at J, with 13 bases in the middle. CDR3 size: 14 residues. This CDR3 reads CASSPRVGDTEAFF. In DNA, the CDR3 is TGTGCCAGCAGCCCCAGGGTTGGGGACACTGAAGCTTTCTTT.

V and J are TRBV7-9 and TRBJ1-4; 8 nucleotides match TRBD1. Per germline, CDR1 SEHNR and CDR2 FQNEAQ (reference sequence). Trimming took 5 bases from V and 4 from J; bases not matched to a gene: 6. The CDR3 has 15 residues. The CDR3 is CASSPRGRDNEKLFF. CDR3 nucleotide sequence: TGTGCCAGCAGCCCCAGGGGGCGGGATAATGAAAAACTGTTTTTT.

The chain links TRBV7-9 to TRBJ2-7; D unresolved. CDR3 length: 11 amino acids. Trimming stripped 1 base from V and 9 bases from J, with 7 bases between. CDR1 is SEHNR, CDR2 FQNEAQ, per germline (reference sequence). The CDR3: CASSLELLQYF. CDR3 bases: TGTGCCAGCAGCTTAGAACTTCTGCAGTACTTC.

The chain has TRBV5-5 and TRBJ2-3, with 7 bases aligning to TRBD1. J was trimmed by 1 base and V by 6 bases; bases with no gene match: 8. The germline V gene has CDR1 SGHKS and CDR2 YYEKEE (reference sequence). This CDR3 spans 15 amino acids. CDR3 nucleotide sequence: TGTGCCAGCATGCAGGGGGAAGGCCGCACAGATACGCAGTATTTT. Translation: CASMQGEGRTDTQYF.

The genes are TRBV29-1 and TRBJ1-2, with TRBD1 identical over 7 bases. The CDR3 runs to 14 residues. Germline loops: CDR1 SQVTM, CDR2 ANQGSEA. V was clipped by 6 bases and J by 10 bases; unmatched bases: 17. The CDR3: CSVSGTDQLIDYTF. The CDR3 DNA reads as TGCAGCGTCTCCGGGACAGACCAATTGATTGACTACACCTTC.

The V gene is TRBV7-3, the J gene TRBJ2-2, with 11 bases matching TRBD1. The CDR3 runs 14 residues. Germline V gives CDR1 SGHTA, CDR2 FQGTGA. V shed 6 bases, J shed 10 bases, and the junction held 7 bases outside the gene matches. The CDR3 DNA sequence: TGTGCCAGCAGTTTGGACAGGGGGCGCGCGGAGCTGTTTTTT. Protein product: CASSLDRGRAELFF.

The rearrangement uses TRBV29-1 and TRBJ1-4; D remains ambiguous. Trimming took off 0 bases at V and 14 bases at J, with 10 bases between the two ends. The CDR3 is 11 residues long. CDR1 and CDR2 from the germline V gene are SQVTM and ANQGSEA. The CDR3 DNA reads TGCAGCGTTGAAGATCAACATTCGCTGTTTTTT. Protein sequence: CSVEDQHSLFF.

The chain is built from TRBV6-1 and TRBJ2-5; 9 bases are shared with TRBD2. Looked up from germline, CDR1 is MNHNS and CDR2 is SASEGT. V dropped 0 bases and J dropped 3; count of bases not matched to a gene: 20. CDR3 length equals 21 residues. The CDR3 nucleotides are TGTGCCAGCAGTGAAGCGATAGGGGGCCTCGGGCTAGCGGGGAGGAAAGAGACCCAGTACTTC. This codes for CASSEAIGGLGLAGRKETQYF.

The chain is built from TRBV28 and TRBJ1-2; TRBD1 agrees at 7 bases. V was clipped by 6 bases and J by 4 bases; unmatched bases: 8. Per the germline V gene, CDR1 is MDHEN and CDR2 is SYDVKM. The CDR3 is 14 amino acids. In DNA, the CDR3 is TGTGCCAGCAGCCCTTCTACAGGGGTCTATGGCTACACCTTC. Translating it yields CASSPSTGVYGYTF.

For the CDR3, the DNA is TGTGCCAGCAGCTCTAATAGATGGCGGGAGTTCTTC. Encoded protein: CASSSNRWREFF. J is TRBJ2-1 and V is TRBV5-4; weak D call: TRBD2 (5 bases). Trimming pared 3 bases from V and 14 bases from J, leaving 15 bases between. CDR1 SGHNT and CDR2 YYREEE come from the germline V gene (reference sequence). The CDR3 extends over 12 amino acids.

The rearrangement links TRBV30 to TRBJ2-3; possibly TRBD2 for D (5 bases). Germline V gene data show CDR1 as GTSNPN and CDR2 as SVGIG (reference sequence). With 4 bases removed from V and 6 bases from J, the gap between germline ends came to 8 bases. The CDR3 extends over 11 amino acids. CDR3 nucleotide sequence: TGTGCCTGGACGGGATGGGATACGCAGTATTTT. Translating gives CAWTGWDTQYF.

This chain links TRBV5-1 with TRBJ2-3; D perhaps matches TRBD2 (7 bases). With 0 bases removed from V and 2 bases from J, the gap between germline ends came to 13 bases. Per the germline V gene, CDR1 is SGHRS and CDR2 is YFSETQ. This CDR3 is built from 16 residues. The CDR3 sequence: CASSLAGGPDTDTQYF. The CDR3 DNA sequence: TGCGCCAGCAGCTTGGCCGGGGGGCCGGACACAGATACGCAGTATTTT.

This clone has just one count. The rearrangement links TRBV5-4 to TRBJ1-4; 9 bases fit TRBD1. J gave up 8 bases and V 4 bases, and 15 bases lay outside the gene matches. The CDR3 sequence is 17 residues long. The germline V gene has CDR1 SGHNT and CDR2 YYREEE (reference sequence). The CDR3 DNA reads as TGTGCCAGCAGCCGGCAAAGGTCCGACAGGGGGAGCGAAAAACTGTTTTTT. Amino acid sequence: CASSRQRSDRGSEKLFF.

This sequence joins TRBV7-9 and TRBJ1-1; 7 bases map to TRBD1. V shed 5 bases, J shed 4 bases, and the junction held 7 bases outside the gene matches. CDR3 length: 14 amino acids. Germline values: CDR1 SEHNR, CDR2 FQNEAQ (reference sequence). CDR3 sequence reads: CASSPRTGRTEAFF. CDR3 coding DNA: TGTGCCAGCAGCCCACGGACAGGACGCACTGAAGCTTTCTTT. Drawing the rest from reference TRBV7-9 and TRBJ1-1, the complete variable domain is DTGVSQNPRHKITKRGQNVTFRCDPISEHNRLYWYRQTLGQGPEFLTYFQNEAQLEKSRLLSDRFSAERPKGSFSTLEIQRTEQGDSAMYLCASSPRTGRTEAFFGQGTRLTVV.

The rearrangement uses TRBV5-4 and TRBJ2-1; TRBD2 matches 11 bases. V lost 1 base to trimming and J lost 6 bases; unmatched junction nucleotides: 3. The CDR3 loop spans 15 amino acids. Germline V lookup: CDR1 SGHNT, CDR2 YYREEE (reference sequence). The CDR3 protein is CASSLRTSGSNEQFF. CDR3 in DNA: TGTGCCAGCAGCTTGCGAACTAGCGGGAGCAATGAGCAGTTCTTC.

This clone was seen a single time. The genes are TRBV2 and TRBJ2-5; TRBD2 might be the D (6 bases). V was pared by 4 bases and J by 5 bases, with 20 bases between. This CDR3 comprises 16 residues. CDR1 is SNHLY, CDR2 FYNNEI, per germline. The CDR3 DNA reads TGTGCCAGCAGTGTGAACAGGCCTGACCGGGAGGAGACCCAGTACTTC. Translated: CASSVNRPDREETQYF.

The rearrangement uses TRBV4-2 and TRBJ1-4; D is perhaps TRBD1 (6 bases). The germline V and J ends were trimmed by 2 bases and 7 bases, with 23 bases remaining between them. The CDR3 totals 18 residues. Germline V gene data show CDR1 as LGHNA and CDR2 as YNFKEQ. CDR3 amino acids: CASSQLLQRGGVVEKLFF. The CDR3 region has the DNA TGTGCCAGCAGCCAATTATTACAGAGGGGGGGTGTGGTTGAAAAACTGTTTTTT.

The chain employs TRBV2 and TRBJ2-5, with 7 nucleotides matching TRBD1. J gave up 0 bases and V 8 bases, and 9 bases lay outside the gene matches. There are 15 residues in the CDR3. The V gene's germline CDR1 is SNHLY and CDR2 FYNNEI. CDR3 DNA: TGTGCCAGCGGGAAGACAGGGCAGAACCAAGAGACCCAGTACTTC. Encoded protein: CASGKTGQNQETQYF.

V and J are TRBV10-1 and TRBJ2-3; tentative D call: TRBD1 (5 bases). CDR3 length: 13 residues. Germline-derived CDR1 and CDR2 are WNHNN and SYGVQD (reference sequence). Trimming removed 4 bases from V and 2 bases from J, with 7 bases in between. Here the CDR3 DNA reads TGCGCCAGCAGTGTGGACACCACAGATACGCAGTATTTT. Translated, it gives CASSVDTTDTQYF.

This chain links TRBV5-6 with TRBJ1-2; tentatively, D is TRBD1 (6 bases). V was trimmed by 1 base and J by 6 bases, leaving 19 bases between them. Per the germline V gene, CDR1 is SGHDT and CDR2 is YYEEEE. The CDR3 contains 16 residues. The DNA for the CDR3 is TGTGCCAGCAGCTTGCGGCAGGGGAGTTGGCGCAATGGCTACACCTTC. Translation: CASSLRQGSWRNGYTF.

This clone has just one count. The chain uses TRBV25-1 and TRBJ2-3, with D unclear. Trimming shortened V by 2 bases and J by 0 bases, and 12 bases separated the two germline ends. The CDR3 is 16 residues long. Germline V gene data show CDR1 as MGHDK and CDR2 as SYGVNS. CDR3 residues: CASSESLPSSTDTQYF. DNA of the CDR3: TGTGCCAGCAGTGAAAGTCTCCCTAGTAGCACAGATACGCAGTATTTT. Full variable domain (remainder filled in from reference TRBV25-1 and TRBJ2-3): EADIYQTPRYLVIGTGKKITLECSQTMGHDKMYWYQQDPGMELHLIHYSYGVNSTEKGDLSSESTVSRIRTEHFPLTLESARPSHTSQYLCASSESLPSSTDTQYFGPGTRLTVL.

The chain joins TRBV19 to TRBJ1-5; 7 bases map to TRBD1. CDR1 is LNHDA and CDR2 is SQIVND in the germline V gene (reference sequence). This CDR3 spans 16 amino acids. The V and J ends lost 5 bases and 3 bases, in that order; junction bases with no gene match: 10. Here the CDR3 reads CASSPRIDRDNQPQHF. The CDR3 DNA reads as TGTGCCAGTAGTCCTCGGATAGACAGGGACAATCAGCCCCAGCATTTT.